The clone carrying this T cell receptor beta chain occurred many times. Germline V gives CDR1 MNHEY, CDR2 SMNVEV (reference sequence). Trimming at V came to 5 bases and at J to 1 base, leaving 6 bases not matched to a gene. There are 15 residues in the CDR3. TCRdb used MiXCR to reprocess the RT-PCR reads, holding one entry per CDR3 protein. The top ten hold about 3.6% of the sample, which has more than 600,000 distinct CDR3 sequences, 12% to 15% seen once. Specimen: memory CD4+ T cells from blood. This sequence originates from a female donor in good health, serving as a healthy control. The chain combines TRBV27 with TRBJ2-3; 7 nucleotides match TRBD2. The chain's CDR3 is CASSPQGRGTDTQYF. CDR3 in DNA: TGTGCCAGCAGTCCACAAGGGAGGGGCACAGATACGCAGTATTTT.